What follows describes a single T cell receptor beta chain. Its antigen specificity is not known. This entry comes from a study of synovial regulatory T cells in juvenile arthritis (dated by TCRdb to the mid-2010s). With regard to the full study: Of the sequenced patients, a few were therapy-naive, one was treated with methotrexate plus infliximab, about 6 were treated with methotrexate, and one lacked treatment information. The TCR repertoire comparisons covered Treg and Teff subsets from approximately twelve JIA patients with active disease. Effector T cell subsets from the study cohort were also sequenced for comparisons, but the Treg dataset by itself includes only blood Treg cells and synovial fluid Treg cells. TCRbeta CDR3 repertoires of blood iaTreg cells, other blood Treg cells and synovial fluid Treg cells from matched patient samples were compared in the study.

TCR repertoire donors were roughly eleven juvenile idiopathic arthritis patients with active disease who had not reached inactive disease, 3 polyarticular and 8 oligoarticular. A median age of around 11 years (range about 2.4-22.9) and a median disease duration of around seven years (range 0.2-19.1) were recorded for the TCR-sequenced patients. Samples for TCR repertoire analysis came from two centres in Italy. Peripheral blood mononuclear cells were separated on a Histopaque-1077 density gradient and then cryopreserved in around 90% FCS with approximately 10% DMSO. Reading from cysteine to phenylalanine, the CDR3 counts 15 amino acids. No DNA was logged. Reading the germline V gene gives CDR1 SGDLS and CDR2 YYNGEE. The paper as a whole reports these results and caveats: More CDR3 sequences were shared by synovial Treg cells with iaTreg cells than with other blood Treg cells, and a closer relation was confirmed by Chao-Jaccard similarity. iaTreg TCR repertoires were largely private across patients and partially overlapped with synovial Teff and blood CPL repertoires. Blood iaTreg cells showed lower TCR diversity than other blood Treg cells, consistent with antigen-driven expansion.

Library preparation was by the immunoSEQ multiplex PCR assay. TCRbeta CDR3 sequencing was performed by Adaptive Biotechnologies. The authors' analysis ran thus. Repertoire similarity was assessed with the Chao-modified Jaccard index and with the median clonotype overlap from 200 random subsamples of equal sample size. Similarity analyses used either productive nucleotide sequences or in silico-translated amino acid sequences. Hierarchical clustering with single linkage and t-SNE based on Chao-modified Jaccard distances were used to compare repertoires. Repertoire diversity was quantified with the Renyi index, after sample size normalisation, across a range of alpha values. TCRdb carries this immuneACCESS record with in-frame sequences only. Its versions omit some clonotypes, under half of them owing to an unresolved V gene in the studies checked, with the rest unexplained. V and J calls and clone size are those listed in that table; D and trimming were worked out from the DNA. This sample's table contains about 9,700 clones. Together, the top ten hold around 0.7% of the sample.

This TCR was recovered from a donor under 30 with juvenile idiopathic arthritis. Material: Treg cells from blood. Read against the paper, the sample's cell subset or site label means: remaining (HLA-DR-negative) circulating blood Treg cells. The sequence is built from TRBV9 and TRBJ2-1; TCRdb calls TRBD2, which cannot be checked without DNA. The CDR3 reads as follows: CASSVAGLDYNEQFF. Outside the CDR3, residues come from the reference TRBV9 and TRBJ2-1 proteins, so the full variable domain is: DSGVTQTPKHLITATGQRVTLRCSPRSGDLSVYWYQQSLDQGLQFLIQYYNGEERAKGNILERFSAQQFPDLHSELNLSSLELGDSALYFCASSVAGLDYNEQFFGPGTRLTVL.